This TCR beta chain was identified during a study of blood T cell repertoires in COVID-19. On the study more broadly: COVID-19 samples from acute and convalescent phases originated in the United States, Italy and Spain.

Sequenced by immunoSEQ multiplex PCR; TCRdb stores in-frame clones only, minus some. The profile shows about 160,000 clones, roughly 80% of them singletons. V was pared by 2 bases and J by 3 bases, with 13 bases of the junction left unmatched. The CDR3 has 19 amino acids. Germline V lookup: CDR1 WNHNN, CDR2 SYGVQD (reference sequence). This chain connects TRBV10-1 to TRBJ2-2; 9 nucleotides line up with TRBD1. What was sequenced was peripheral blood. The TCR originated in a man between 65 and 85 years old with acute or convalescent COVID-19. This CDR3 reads CASSEPTLRDRDYTGELFF. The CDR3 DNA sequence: TGCGCCAGCAGTGAGCCGACTCTCCGGGACAGGGATTACACCGGGGAGCTGTTTTTT.